This TCR beta chain originates from a study of regulatory T cells in long-lasting Graves disease. Time point reported: newly diagnosed GD, antithyroid drugs for less than 3 months. With RNA extracted from PBMCs as input, the TCR library was made. Construction of TCR beta libraries relied on iRepertoire HTBI primers and on Arm-PCR targeting CDR3 regions. TCRdb fed the multiplex PCR reads into MiXCR, producing one record per CDR3 protein. The sample lists some 200,000 distinct CDR3 sequences; about 19% were seen once. Germline CDR1 is LGHDT and CDR2 is YNNKEL (reference sequence). V lost 1 base to trimming and J lost 1 base, with 10 bases between them. The CDR3 has 16 residues. Only a few counts were recorded for this clonotype. The same specimen was also included in a second study, on T cells in Graves' hyperthyroidism and ophthalmopathy.

This material consisted of peripheral blood mononuclear cells (PBMCs), taken at new diagnosis, from a patient treated with antithyroid drugs. The chain combines TRBV3-1 with TRBJ2-2; either TRBD1 or TRBD2 may supply D (6 bases each). This sequence was found in a woman in her 30s with Graves disease. CDR3 in amino acids: CASSQVGGRNTGELFF. CDR3 bases: TGTGCCAGCAGCCAAGTGGGGGGCCGGAACACCGGGGAGCTGTTTTTT.